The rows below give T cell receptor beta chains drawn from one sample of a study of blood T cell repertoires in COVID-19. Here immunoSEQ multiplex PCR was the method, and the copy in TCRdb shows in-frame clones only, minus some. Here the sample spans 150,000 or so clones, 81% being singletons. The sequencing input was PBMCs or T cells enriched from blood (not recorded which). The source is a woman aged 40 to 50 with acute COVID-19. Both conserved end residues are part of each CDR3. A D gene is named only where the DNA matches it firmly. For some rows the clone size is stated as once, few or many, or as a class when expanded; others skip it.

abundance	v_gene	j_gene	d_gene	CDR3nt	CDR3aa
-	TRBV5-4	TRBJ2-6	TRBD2	TGTGCCAGCAGCTCATTAGCGGGGCGGAACTCTGGGGCCAACGTCCTGACTTTC	CASSSLAGRNSGANVLTF
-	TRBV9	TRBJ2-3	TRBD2	TGTGCCAGCAGCGTCACTAGCGGAAGCACAGATACGCAGTATTTT	CASSVTSGSTDTQYF
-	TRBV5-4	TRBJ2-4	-	TGTGCCAGCAGCCCCCGGGACAACAAAAACATTCAGTACTTC	CASSPRDNKNIQYF
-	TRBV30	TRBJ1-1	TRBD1	TGTGCCTGGAGTCGACGGGACAGGAGGACTGAAGCTTTCTTT	CAWSRRDRRTEAFF
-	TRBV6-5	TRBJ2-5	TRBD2	TGTGCCAGCAGCCATAGCGGGACGGAAGAGACCCAGTACTTC	CASSHSGTEETQYF
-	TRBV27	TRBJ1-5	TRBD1	TGTGCCAGCGTCCCGGACAGGAGAATTTTTAGCAATCAGCCCCAGCATTTT	CASVPDRRIFSNQPQHF
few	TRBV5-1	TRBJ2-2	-	TGCGCCAGTCTCCTAGTGCCGGGGGGCGAAAACACCGGGGAGCTGTTTTTT	CASLLVPGGENTGELFF
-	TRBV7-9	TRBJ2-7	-	TGTGCCAGCAGCAGCCGGGACTTCTACGAGCAGTACTTC	CASSSRDFYEQYF
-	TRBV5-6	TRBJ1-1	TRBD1	TGTGCCAGCAGCTTCGTAAGGACAGGGGACACTGAAGCTTTCTTT	CASSFVRTGDTEAFF
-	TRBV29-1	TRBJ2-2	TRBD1	TGCAGCGCACGGACAGGGGTTAACACCGGGGAGCTGTTTTTT	CSARTGVNTGELFF
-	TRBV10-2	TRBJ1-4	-	TGCGCCAGCAGTGAAAGGGGGTACCGACTGTTTTTT	CASSERGYRLFF
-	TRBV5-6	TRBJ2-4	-	TGTGCCAGCAGCTTGCATGGGCGAAACATTCAGTACTTC	CASSLHGRNIQYF
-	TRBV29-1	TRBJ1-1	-	TGCAGCGCCGGAGGGATGAACACTGAAGCTTTCTTT	CSAGGMNTEAFF
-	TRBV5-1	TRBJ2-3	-	TGCGCCAGCAGCTCCGGACTATACACAGATACGCAGTATTTT	CASSSGLYTDTQYF
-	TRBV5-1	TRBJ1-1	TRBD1	TGCGCCAGCAGCGCGGGACAGGGAATGATGAACACTGAAGCTTTCTTT	CASSAGQGMMNTEAFF
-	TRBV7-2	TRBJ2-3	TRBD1	TGTGCCAGCAGCCTAGACAGGGGTCGTTCAGATACGCAGTATTTT	CASSLDRGRSDTQYF
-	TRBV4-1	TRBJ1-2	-	TGCGCCAGCAGCCACATCAGGGGACCCGATTATGGCTACACCTTC	CASSHIRGPDYGYTF
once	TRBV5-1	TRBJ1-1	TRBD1	TGCGCCAGCAGCGCGGGACAGTTTTCGAACACTGAAGCTTTCTTT	CASSAGQFSNTEAFF
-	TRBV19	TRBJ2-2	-	TGTGCCAGTAGAACATCCTCCGGGGAGCTGTTTTTT	CASRTSSGELFF
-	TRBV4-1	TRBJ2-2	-	TGCGCCAGCAGCCAAGATCCCCAGGGTGCTCGGACCGGGGAGCTGTTTTTT	CASSQDPQGARTGELFF
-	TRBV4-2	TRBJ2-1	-	TGTGCCAGCAGCCGAACTAGCCTCGGGGGTTACAATGAGCAGTTCTTC	CASSRTSLGGYNEQFF
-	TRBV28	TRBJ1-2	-	TGTGCCAGCAGTTTCCCCTCGACCCGGGACATCTATGGCTACACCTTC	CASSFPSTRDIYGYTF
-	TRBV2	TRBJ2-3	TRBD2	TGTGCCAGCAGTGAAACGGGAGGACGCACAGATACGCAGTATTTT	CASSETGGRTDTQYF
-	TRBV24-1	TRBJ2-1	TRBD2	TGTGCCACCAGTGACCCTCGGCTAGCGGGGCCTTACAATGAGCAGTTCTTC	CATSDPRLAGPYNEQFF
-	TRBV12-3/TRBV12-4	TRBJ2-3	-	TGTGCCAGCAGTTCTATAATAACAGATACGCAGTATTTT	CASSSIITDTQYF
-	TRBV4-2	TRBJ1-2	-	TGTGCCAGCAGCCAAGAAAAAAGAGGGGGTGTCAGTGGCTACACCTTC	CASSQEKRGGVSGYTF
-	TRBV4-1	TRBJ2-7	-	TGCGCCAGCAGCCAAGAAGAAACAGCCTACGAGCAGTACTTC	CASSQEETAYEQYF
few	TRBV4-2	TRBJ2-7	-	TGTGCCAGCAGCCAAGTGGGAGACGCCTACGAGCAGTACTTC	CASSQVGDAYEQYF
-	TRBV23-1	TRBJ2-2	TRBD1	TGCGCCAGCAGTCGAGCAACGGGACAGGACACCGGGGAGCTGTTTTTT	CASSRATGQDTGELFF
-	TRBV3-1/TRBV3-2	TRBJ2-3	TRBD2	TGTGCCAGCAGCCAATCGCTAGCGGGAGGGTTCACAGATACGCAGTATTTT	CASSQSLAGGFTDTQYF
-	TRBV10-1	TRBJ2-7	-	TGCGCCAGCAGTGGGCTCACTAACGAGCAGTACTTC	CASSGLTNEQYF
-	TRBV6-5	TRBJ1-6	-	TGTGCCAGCAGGTTTGGTGTGAGCGATTCACCCCTCCACTTT	CASRFGVSDSPLHF
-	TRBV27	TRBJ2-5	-	TGTGCCAGCAGTTTGATAGCAGGGTTGGGGGAGACCCAGTACTTC	CASSLIAGLGETQYF
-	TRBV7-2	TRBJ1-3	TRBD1	TGTGCCAGCAGCTTCGTGACAGGGGAGGGAAACACCATATATTTT	CASSFVTGEGNTIYF
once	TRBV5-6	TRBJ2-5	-	TGTGCCAGCAGCTCGTGGACAGTCCAAGAGACCCAGTACTTC	CASSSWTVQETQYF
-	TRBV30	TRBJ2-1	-	TGTGCCTGGAATCACGAGTTGGGGAGCTCCTACAATGAGCAGTTCTTC	CAWNHELGSSYNEQFF
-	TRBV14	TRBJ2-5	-	TGTGCCAGCAGCCAAAGGGGGACGCTTCAAGAGACCCAGTACTTC	CASSQRGTLQETQYF
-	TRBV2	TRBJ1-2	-	TGTGCCAGCAGTGTCCTACCCAGGGCCTATGGCTACACCTTC	CASSVLPRAYGYTF
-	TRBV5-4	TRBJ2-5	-	TGTGCCAGCAGCCCAACGGATGGGCCAACACAGGCAGAGACCCAGTACTTC	CASSPTDGPTQAETQYF
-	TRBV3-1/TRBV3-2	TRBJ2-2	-	TGTGCCAGCAGCCATGCGGCGCGGGAGCTGTTTTTT	CASSHAARELFF
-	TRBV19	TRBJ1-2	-	TGTGCCAGTTCGCCATTGGGACAATATGGCTACACCTTC	CASSPLGQYGYTF
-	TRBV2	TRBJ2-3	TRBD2	TGTGCCAGCAGGGCCGGGACTAGCGGGGCGGGGTACACAGATACGCAGTATTTT	CASRAGTSGAGYTDTQYF
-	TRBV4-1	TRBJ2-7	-	TGCGCCAGCAGCCGGGACTCGGAACTCTACGAGCAGTACTTC	CASSRDSELYEQYF
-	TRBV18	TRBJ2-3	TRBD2	TGTGCCAGCTCACCTCGACTAGCGGACCGAGCCACAGATACGCAGTATTTT	CASSPRLADRATDTQYF
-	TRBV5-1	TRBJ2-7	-	TGCGCCAGCAGCTTCCCCGGGAGCTCCTACGAGCAGTACTTC	CASSFPGSSYEQYF
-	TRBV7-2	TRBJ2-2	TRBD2	TGTGCCAGCAGCCGGTCGGGGGGTACCGGGGAGCTGTTTTTT	CASSRSGGTGELFF
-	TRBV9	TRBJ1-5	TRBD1	TGTGCCAGCAGCGAAGGGACAGTAGGCAATCAGCCCCAGCATTTT	CASSEGTVGNQPQHF
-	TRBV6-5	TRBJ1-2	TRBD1	TGTGCCAGCAGTTACTCAGAGGGGGCTGGCTACACCTTC	CASSYSEGAGYTF
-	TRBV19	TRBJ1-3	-	TGTGCCAGTAGTAGCCAGAGGTTCGGAAACACCATATATTTT	CASSSQRFGNTIYF
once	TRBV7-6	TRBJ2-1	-	TGTGCCAGCAGCCCCCCGGGTGGAGAGCAGTTCTTC	CASSPPGGEQFF
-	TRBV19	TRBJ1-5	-	TGTGCCAGTAGTATCGTTCGAGGGCGCGGAGGCAATCAGCCCCAGCATTTT	CASSIVRGRGGNQPQHF
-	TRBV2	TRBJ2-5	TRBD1	TGTGCCAGCAGTAGCGGGACAGGGTACCAAGAGACCCAGTACTTC	CASSSGTGYQETQYF
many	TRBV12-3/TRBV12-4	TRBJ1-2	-	TGTGCCAGCAGCCTTCAGGACAGTTATGGCTACACCTTC	CASSLQDSYGYTF